Listed below are T cell receptor beta chains from one sample, sequenced in a study of T cell responses to AZD1222 COVID-19 vaccine. Repertoires were generated with immunoSEQ multiplex PCR, while TCRdb's copy carries only in-frame clones and drops some. The data contain around 130,000 clones, more than 85% of them seen just once; the ten biggest clones take up around 5%. This material consisted of peripheral blood, taken on day 0 of AZD1222 vaccination. Receptors originate from an adult in good health. Each CDR3 is given with its conserved first and last residue. The D gene is left open where the match is weak. A row's size may be missing; if present it is once, few, many or a size class.

len: 15; d_gene: TRBD2; v_gene: TRBV30; abundance: NA; j_gene: TRBJ2-3; CDR3nt: TGTGCCTGGAGTGTGGGCGGGGGGGCCGTAGATACGCAGTATTTT; CDR3aa: CAWSVGGGAVDTQYF
len: 15; d_gene: TRBD2; v_gene: TRBV5-1; abundance: NA; j_gene: TRBJ2-7; CDR3nt: TGCGCCAGCAGCTTGGCCCCCGCGGGGGGCTACGAGCAGTACTTC; CDR3aa: CASSLAPAGGYEQYF
len: 11; d_gene: NA; v_gene: TRBV10-3; abundance: NA; j_gene: TRBJ1-1; CDR3nt: TGTGCCATCAAAGAAGACACTGAAGCTTTCTTT; CDR3aa: CAIKEDTEAFF
len: 13; d_gene: NA; v_gene: TRBV2; abundance: NA; j_gene: TRBJ2-2; CDR3nt: TGTGCCAGCAGTGCCCAGGAACCCGGGGAGCTGTTTTTT; CDR3aa: CASSAQEPGELFF
len: 18; d_gene: TRBD1; v_gene: TRBV7-2; abundance: NA; j_gene: TRBJ2-7; CDR3nt: TGTGCCAGCAGCCAAACCTACCATAAAACAGGGGGTAGGTACGAGCAGTACTTC; CDR3aa: CASSQTYHKTGGRYEQYF
len: 11; d_gene: NA; v_gene: TRBV9; abundance: NA; j_gene: TRBJ1-3; CDR3nt: TGTGCCAGCAGATCGGCCGGGCGCATATATTTT; CDR3aa: CASRSAGRIYF
len: 13; d_gene: NA; v_gene: TRBV7-2; abundance: NA; j_gene: TRBJ1-2; CDR3nt: TGTGCCAGCAGCCAGGCCGACCTCTATGGCTACACCTTC; CDR3aa: CASSQADLYGYTF
len: 15; d_gene: TRBD2; v_gene: TRBV9; abundance: NA; j_gene: TRBJ2-3; CDR3nt: TGTGCCAGCAGCGTGGGGACTATCAGCACAGATACGCAGTATTTT; CDR3aa: CASSVGTISTDTQYF
len: 16; d_gene: NA; v_gene: TRBV7-2; abundance: once; j_gene: TRBJ2-2; CDR3nt: TGTGCCAGCAGCCCCACATGGTCCGGGTTCGCCGGGGAGCTGTTTTTT; CDR3aa: CASSPTWSGFAGELFF
len: 14; d_gene: NA; v_gene: TRBV27; abundance: NA; j_gene: TRBJ2-7; CDR3nt: TGTGCCAGCAGTTTAGGTGCTAGCTCCGACGAGCAGTACTTC; CDR3aa: CASSLGASSDEQYF
len: 16; d_gene: TRBD2; v_gene: TRBV29-1; abundance: NA; j_gene: TRBJ2-3; CDR3nt: TGCAGCGTTGAAGATCGACTAGCGGGAGGCACAGATACGCAGTATTTT; CDR3aa: CSVEDRLAGGTDTQYF
len: 16; d_gene: TRBD1; v_gene: TRBV2; abundance: NA; j_gene: TRBJ1-2; CDR3nt: TGTGCCAGCAGCGGGAACCGCGGGACAGAAATTTATGGCTACACCTTC; CDR3aa: CASSGNRGTEIYGYTF
len: 16; d_gene: NA; v_gene: TRBV4-3; abundance: once; j_gene: TRBJ1-2; CDR3nt: TGCGCCAGCAGCCAATTCCCGAGGTTTTTAAACTATGGCTACACCTTC; CDR3aa: CASSQFPRFLNYGYTF
len: 14; d_gene: NA; v_gene: TRBV9; abundance: NA; j_gene: TRBJ1-1; CDR3nt: TGTGCCAGCAGCGTAGACACTCGGGGCACTGAAGCTTTCTTT; CDR3aa: CASSVDTRGTEAFF
len: 13; d_gene: NA; v_gene: TRBV7-2; abundance: NA; j_gene: TRBJ1-1; CDR3nt: TGTGCCAGCTTCTTGGGGTTAGGGACTGAAGCTTTCTTT; CDR3aa: CASFLGLGTEAFF
len: 14; d_gene: NA; v_gene: TRBV18; abundance: NA; j_gene: TRBJ2-1; CDR3nt: TGTGCCAGCTCACACCCCGCCGGGCGGGGTGAGCAGTTCTTC; CDR3aa: CASSHPAGRGEQFF
len: 10; d_gene: NA; v_gene: TRBV9; abundance: NA; j_gene: TRBJ1-2; CDR3nt: TGTGCCAGCAGGGGCCGGGACTACACCTTC; CDR3aa: CASRGRDYTF
len: 15; d_gene: NA; v_gene: TRBV9; abundance: NA; j_gene: TRBJ1-2; CDR3nt: TGTGCCAGCAGCGTAGGTTCAGAGAGGAGCTATGGCTACACCTTC; CDR3aa: CASSVGSERSYGYTF
len: 16; d_gene: TRBD2; v_gene: TRBV7-3; abundance: NA; j_gene: TRBJ2-7; CDR3nt: TGTGCCAGCAGCTTAACGGGCGAGCGGGGCGGCTACGAGCAGTACTTC; CDR3aa: CASSLTGERGGYEQYF
len: 12; d_gene: NA; v_gene: TRBV9; abundance: NA; j_gene: TRBJ1-2; CDR3nt: TGTGCCAGCAGCCCCCAGGGGTTTGGCTACACCTTC; CDR3aa: CASSPQGFGYTF
len: 12; d_gene: NA; v_gene: TRBV4-1; abundance: NA; j_gene: TRBJ1-1; CDR3nt: TGCGCCAGCAGCCAGCAGGGTAATGAAGCTTTCTTT; CDR3aa: CASSQQGNEAFF
len: 12; d_gene: NA; v_gene: TRBV14; abundance: NA; j_gene: TRBJ2-1; CDR3nt: TGTGCCAGCAGCCAAGGAGGTAGCGAGCAGTTCTTC; CDR3aa: CASSQGGSEQFF
len: 16; d_gene: NA; v_gene: TRBV10-1; abundance: NA; j_gene: TRBJ2-2; CDR3nt: TGCGCCAGCGGAGGGGCGGCTAGCAGGAACACCGGGGAGCTGTTTTTT; CDR3aa: CASGGAASRNTGELFF
len: 13; d_gene: NA; v_gene: TRBV27; abundance: NA; j_gene: TRBJ1-1; CDR3nt: TGTGCCAGCAGGGAAAAACGGAACACTGAAGCTTTCTTT; CDR3aa: CASREKRNTEAFF
len: 19; d_gene: NA; v_gene: TRBV3-1/TRBV3-2; abundance: NA; j_gene: TRBJ1-6; CDR3nt: TGTGCCAGCAGCCAAGAACTTCCTACCGACAGATCGGATAATTCACCCCTCCACTTT; CDR3aa: CASSQELPTDRSDNSPLHF